This T cell receptor (beta chain) derives from a study of blood T cell repertoires in COVID-19. V shed 3 bases and J 6 bases; nucleotides not matched to a gene: 7. This CDR3 is built from 16 residues. Germline lookup yields CDR1 MNHEY and CDR2 SMNVEV (reference sequence). In Cohort 3, a recovered donor had either two negative PCRs, clearance, or symptom resolution. This table comes from immunoSEQ multiplex PCR, and its TCRdb copy is limited to in-frame clones, with some not included. This table has around 170,000 clones, under 90% appearing once. The receptor comes from a man aged 45-65 years who had recovered from COVID-19. V and J are TRBV27 and TRBJ2-2; 10 bases are shared with TRBD2. Sample: PBMCs or T cells enriched from blood (not recorded which). CDR3 loop: CASSFLIAGGPGELFF. CDR3 coding DNA: TGTGCCAGCAGTTTCCTGATAGCGGGGGGACCCGGGGAGCTGTTTTTT.